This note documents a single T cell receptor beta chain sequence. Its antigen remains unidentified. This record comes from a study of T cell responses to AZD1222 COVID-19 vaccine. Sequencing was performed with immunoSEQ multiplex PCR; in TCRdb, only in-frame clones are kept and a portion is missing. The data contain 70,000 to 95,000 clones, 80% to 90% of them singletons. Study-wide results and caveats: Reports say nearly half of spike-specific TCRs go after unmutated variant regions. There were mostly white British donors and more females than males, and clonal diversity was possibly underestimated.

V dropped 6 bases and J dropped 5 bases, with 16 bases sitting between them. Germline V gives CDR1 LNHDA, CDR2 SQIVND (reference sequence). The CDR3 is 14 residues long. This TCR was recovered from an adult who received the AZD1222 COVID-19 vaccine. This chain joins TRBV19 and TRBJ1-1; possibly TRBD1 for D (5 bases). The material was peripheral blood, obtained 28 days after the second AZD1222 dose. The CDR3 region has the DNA TGTGCCAGTAGCCCAGGAAGAGGGACGACTGAAGCTTTCTTT. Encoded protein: CASSPGRGTTEAFF.